This T cell receptor (beta chain) comes out of a study of T cells after posttransplantation cyclophosphamide. With 0 bases clipped from V and 7 bases from J, the junction kept 4 bases outside the gene matches. There are 15 residues in the CDR3. Germline assignment: CDR1 LNHNV and CDR2 YYDKDF (reference sequence). Overall study findings and caveats: TRB clonality was highly associated with recipient CMV seropositivity and reactivation.

The method was immunoSEQ multiplex PCR; TCRdb's version includes in-frame clones alone and lacks a portion of them. The data hold 7,800 or so clones, with 80% to 95% observed a single time. Details on this clone: What it binds is unknown.

This TCR derives from a woman aged 50 to 60 in good health and a related stem cell transplant donor. The sequenced sample was CD4+ T cells sorted from blood. The rearrangement uses TRBV15 and TRBJ2-1, with 9 bases matching TRBD2. The chain's CDR3 is CATSRESGGMNEQFF. In DNA form, the CDR3 reads TGTGCCACCAGCAGAGAGAGCGGGGGGATGAATGAGCAGTTCTTC.